This entry describes one TCR beta chain. Its antigen is unidentified. The data were taken from a study of cytomegalovirus exposure and HLA in healthy donors. Findings of the study overall: Indistinguishability led to the exclusion of some V segments, TRBV6-2 and TRBV6-3 included.

The study ran its PCR with 60 Vbeta and 13 Jbeta primers. Some clones are missing from TCRdb's copy, which holds only in-frame ones; the method was immunoSEQ multiplex PCR. This table holds fewer than 250,000 clones, approximately 77% found once. Per germline, CDR1 SEHNR and CDR2 FQNEAQ (reference sequence). This CDR3 is 14 amino acids long. Trimming removed 5 bases at V and 4 bases at J, with 12 bases between. The genes are TRBV7-9 and TRBJ2-1, with D possibly matching TRBD2 (5 bases). Input material: PBMCs. This TCR was recovered from a man aged 35 to 55 in good health and CMV-seropositive. The CDR3 here is CASSLKDFYNEQFF. In nucleotides, the CDR3 is TGTGCCAGCAGCCTTAAGGACTTTTACAATGAGCAGTTCTTC.